This TCR beta chain was captured in a study of T cells expressing NK-cell markers. The wider study: Sorted T-cell subsets CD3+CD56+NKG2C+, CD3+CD56+NKG2C- and CD3+CD56-NKG2C+ were TCR beta-sequenced.

UMI-tagged 5'RACE template switching yielded the TCR beta cDNA. TCRdb reprocessed the 5' RACE reads, keeping one entry per CDR3 protein, no DNA. In total, the table holds about 150,000 distinct CDR3 sequences. Germline V gene lookup returns CDR1 LNHDA and CDR2 SQIVND (reference sequence). The CDR3 spans 13 residues. Sequenced material: blood T cells: a sorted CD56 or NKG2C T cell subset, CD4+ or CD8+ T cells, or bulk PBMC T cells (not recorded which). This clonotype originated in a woman aged 45-59 years in good health. V gene TRBV19 combines with J gene TRBJ2-7; without DNA, the TCRdb call of TRBD1 cannot be checked. CDR3 sequence reads: CASSWDTSYEQYF.